This record concerns one TCR beta chain sequence. As yet, its antigen is unknown. CDR1 SQVTM and CDR2 ANQGSEA come from the germline V gene. The CDR3 extends over 12 amino acids. V was pared by 7 bases and J by 5 bases, with 4 bases of the junction left unmatched. The donors belonged to the roughly 120-subject validation cohort, separate from the approximately 700-subject first cohort. This sample is part of a study of cytomegalovirus exposure and HLA in healthy donors. Study findings and constraints: Listed as cytomegalovirus-associated were 150 or so TCR beta chains. CMV antigen specificity of a few CMV-associated chains was confirmed in vitro.

Some clones are missing from TCRdb's copy, which holds only in-frame ones; the method was immunoSEQ multiplex PCR. This sample has 250,000 to 400,000 clones, with roughly 87% found just once. Sequenced input: PBMCs. The V call is TRBV29-1, the J call TRBJ2-2; TRBD1 matches at 7 bases. The sequence derives from a man in his thirties or forties in good health and CMV-seronegative. DNA for the CDR3: TGCAGCGGGACCAGGGGGACCGGGGAGCTGTTTTTT. Translation gives CSGTRGTGELFF.